One and the same sample provided the 25 T cell receptor beta chains below, sequenced in a study of T-cell reconstitution after alpha-beta-depleted transplantation in children. This sample's TCRbeta library carried unique molecular identifier barcodes. TCRdb re-called the PCR reads through MiXCR, storing one row per CDR3 protein. Found here are some 110,000 distinct CDR3 sequences, 9% to 12% of them singletons; the top ten hold about 34%. The sequencing here drew on PBMCs, taken before TCRalphabeta/CD19-depleted stem cell transplant. The receptors here all came from a boy younger than 10 with acute lymphoblastic leukemia, due to receive a stem cell transplant.

This clonotype was detected only a few times. The V and J genes are TRBV28 and TRBJ2-2; D is possibly TRBD1 or TRBD2 (9 bases each). Trimming stripped 4 bases from V and 5 bases from J, with 38 bases between. Germline V gene lookup returns CDR1 MDHEN and CDR2 SYDVKM. The CDR3 sequence is 23 residues long. In DNA form, the CDR3 reads TGTGCCAGCAGTTCCATCCTCGACAGGGGGATGACTAGCGGACCCCTCGGGACCGGGGAGCTGTTTTTT. This gives the protein CASSSILDRGMTSGPLGTGELFF.

This clonotype was observed a few times. The chain links TRBV2 to TRBJ2-5; 7 nucleotides align to TRBD2. V was clipped by 9 bases and J by 7 bases; unmatched bases: 14. CDR1 is SNHLY and CDR2 is FYNNEI in the germline V gene. The CDR3 consists of 14 residues. The CDR3, as DNA: TGTGCCAGGAGTCTAGCGGCCCCCTCTGGGACCCAGTACTTC. Translation gives CARSLAAPSGTQYF. The full variable domain, in which reference TRBV2 and TRBJ2-5 provide the parts outside the CDR3, is EPEVTQTPSHQVTQMGQEVILRCVPISNHLYFYWYRQILGQKVEFLVSFYNNEISEKSEIFDDQFSVERPDGSNFTLKIRSTKLEDSAMYFCARSLAAPSGTQYFGPGTRLLVL.

This clonotype turned up a few times. The chain joins TRBV20-1 to TRBJ2-1; 10 bases fit TRBD2. CDR3 length: 17 residues. The germline V gene encodes CDR1 DFQATT and CDR2 SNEGSKA (reference sequence). V lost 5 bases, J lost 7 bases, and 17 bases stayed unmatched. The CDR3 region is CSAAGTSAHPRGNEQFF. In DNA, the CDR3 is TGCAGTGCTGCCGGGACTAGCGCTCACCCCAGGGGGAATGAGCAGTTCTTC.

This clonotype occurred a few times. The rearrangement uses TRBV10-3 and TRBJ2-3, with TRBD1 as a possible D gene (6 bases). Germline values: CDR1 ENHRY, CDR2 SYGVKD. V lost 3 bases and J 4 bases, leaving 17 bases between the germline ends. This CDR3 has 16 amino acids. CDR3 nucleotide sequence: TGTGCCATCAGTGACCAGGGGCTGGGGTCCCCAGATACGCAGTATTTT. It encodes CAISDQGLGSPDTQYF.

This clonotype was recorded a few times. The chain uses TRBV6-5 and TRBJ1-1; D gene uncertain. The germline CDR1 and CDR2 sequences are MNHEY and SVGAGI. CDR3 length equals 13 residues. V was clipped by 2 bases and J by 6 bases, with 10 bases between them. The CDR3: CASSYEREAEAFF. The DNA for the CDR3 is TGTGCCAGCAGTTACGAAAGGGAGGCTGAAGCTTTCTTT.

This clonotype was recorded once. V usage is TRBV29-1 and J usage is TRBJ2-6; D gene uncertain. Trimming took off 7 bases at V and 2 bases at J, with 9 bases between the two ends. The CDR3 runs to 13 residues. Germline-derived CDR1 and CDR2 are SQVTM and ANQGSEA. The CDR3 here is CSAGKPGANVLTF. DNA for the CDR3: TGCAGCGCCGGTAAACCTGGGGCCAACGTCCTGACTTTC.

This clonotype appeared a few times. This chain connects TRBV7-2 to TRBJ1-2; 8 bases map to TRBD1. Germline values: CDR1 SGHTA, CDR2 FQGNSA. CDR3 length: 14 residues. V lost 4 bases and J lost 6; bases outside the gene matches: 7. Here the CDR3 reads CASSSRQGIHGYTF. The CDR3 DNA reads as TGTGCCAGCAGCTCCAGACAGGGGATTCATGGCTACACCTTC. The variable domain in full, with the rest retrieved from reference TRBV7-2 and TRBJ1-2, is GAGVSQSPSNKVTEKGKDVELRCDPISGHTALYWYRQSLGQGLEFLIYFQGNSAPDKSGLPSDRFSAERTGGSVSTLTIQRTQQEDSAVYLCASSSRQGIHGYTFGSGTRLTVV.

This clonotype occurred a few times. The V gene is TRBV20-1, the J gene TRBJ2-5, with 15 positions matching TRBD2. The CDR3 is made up of 18 amino acids. The germline gives CDR1 DFQATT, CDR2 SNEGSKA (reference sequence). The V segment lost 1 base and the J segment 5 bases; nucleotides outside the gene matches: 11. The CDR3, as DNA: TGCAGTGCTAGAGTGAGGACTAGCGGGAGGGCCAACTGGGAGACCCAGTACTTC. This codes for CSARVRTSGRANWETQYF.

This clonotype was picked up a small number of times. This chain joins TRBV11-2 and TRBJ1-1; D may be TRBD1 (6 bases). The V end was cut by 3 bases, the J end by 4 bases, with 12 bases between. CDR1 and CDR2 from the germline V gene are SGHAT and FQNNGV. This CDR3 comprises 14 residues. CDR3 DNA: TGTGCCAGCAGCTTGATCAACAGGGTCACTGAAGCTTTCTTT. Encoded protein: CASSLINRVTEAFF.

This clonotype came up a few times. The chain joins TRBV9 to TRBJ1-3; D might be TRBD1 (6 bases). CDR1 is SGDLS, CDR2 YYNGEE, per germline. Trimming pared 3 bases from V and 0 bases from J, leaving 13 bases between. This CDR3 is built from 16 residues. The CDR3 is CASSALGGHSGNTIYF. Written as DNA, the CDR3 is TGTGCCAGCAGCGCGTTAGGGGGACACTCTGGAAACACCATATATTTT.

There are many counts of this clonotype. The chain employs TRBV20-1 and TRBJ2-7, with 8 bases aligning to TRBD2. The germline V gene has CDR1 DFQATT and CDR2 SNEGSKA (reference sequence). This CDR3 has 15 amino acids. The V segment lost 3 bases and the J segment 1 base; nucleotides outside the gene matches: 8. The CDR3 is CSARLPSGPSYEQYF. CDR3 DNA: TGCAGTGCTAGGCTTCCTAGCGGGCCATCCTACGAGCAGTACTTC.

This clonotype was picked up a small number of times. This sequence joins TRBV4-2 and TRBJ2-3, with TRBD1 matching 8 bases. The CDR3 extends over 16 amino acids. CDR1 is LGHNA and CDR2 is YNFKEQ in the germline V gene. V was clipped by 4 bases and J by 4 bases; unmatched bases: 10. This chain's CDR3 is CASSLFGQGSADTQYF. Here the CDR3 DNA reads TGTGCCAGCAGCCTCTTTGGACAGGGAAGCGCAGATACGCAGTATTTT.

This clonotype was picked up a small number of times. The chain carries TRBV18 and TRBJ1-2, with 11 bases that match TRBD1. Germline V CDR1 and CDR2: KGHSH, LQKENI. Losses at the gene ends were 1 base for V and 9 bases for J; bases not matched to a gene: 4. The CDR3 has 14 residues. The DNA of the CDR3 is TGTGCCAGCTCACCACTGGGACAGGGGGATAGCTACACCTTC. Translating gives CASSPLGQGDSYTF.

The chain is built from TRBV5-1 and TRBJ2-1; possible D gene TRBD1, 5 bases. CDR3 size: 15 residues. Trimming took 0 bases from V and 5 from J, leaving 12 bases between them. The germline V gene encodes CDR1 SGHRS and CDR2 YFSETQ. The CDR3 protein is CASSLAPGAHNEQFF. As DNA, the CDR3 is TGCGCCAGCAGCTTGGCCCCTGGGGCACACAATGAGCAGTTCTTC.

In this sample, this clonotype turned up a few times. This sequence joins TRBV20-1 and TRBJ2-7; D call uncertain. Germline V CDR1 and CDR2: DFQATT, SNEGSKA (reference sequence). This CDR3 has 11 amino acids. Trimming pared 4 bases from V and 4 bases from J, leaving 8 bases between. Here the CDR3 DNA reads TGCAGTGCTAAGCTAAGGTACGAGCAGTACTTC. Translation gives CSAKLRYEQYF.

V and J are TRBV5-6 and TRBJ1-5, with D unclear. V was cut by 2 bases and J by 9 bases, with 15 bases left in between. This CDR3 is 14 amino acids long. Germline CDR1 reads SGHDT; CDR2 reads YYEEEE. The CDR3 region is CASSFWTAPGPQHF. The CDR3 region has the DNA TGTGCCAGCAGCTTTTGGACCGCCCCGGGGCCCCAGCATTTT.

This clonotype has ten or more counts. V is TRBV12-3 or TRBV12-4 and J is TRBJ2-7; 9 bases line up with TRBD1. The CDR3 loop spans 14 amino acids. V shed 6 bases, J shed 2 bases, and the junction held 5 bases outside the gene matches. This CDR3 is CASSAGQGPYEQYF. The DNA for the CDR3 is TGTGCCAGCAGCGCCGGACAGGGGCCCTACGAGCAGTACTTC.

This clonotype appeared a few times. This chain joins TRBV5-1 and TRBJ1-6, with no clear D. Germline V gives CDR1 SGHRS, CDR2 YFSETQ. This CDR3 has 13 residues. V lost 0 bases to trimming and J lost 8 bases, with 6 bases between them. The CDR3 coding sequence is TGCGCCAGCAGCTTGGGTTCGGATTCACCCCTCCACTTT. Translating it yields CASSLGSDSPLHF.

Only a few counts were recorded for this clonotype. The chain carries TRBV20-1 and TRBJ1-5; 8 bases map to TRBD1. V gave up 4 bases and J gave up 1 base; unmatched junction bases: 12. The CDR3 sequence is 17 residues long. Germline lookup yields CDR1 DFQATT and CDR2 SNEGSKA (reference sequence). CDR3 bases: TGCAGTGCTACCGGGACAGGCGGGCCCAGGAGCAATCAGCCCCAGCATTTT. Translation gives CSATGTGGPRSNQPQHF.

This clonotype was found a few times. The chain joins TRBV13 to TRBJ2-7; TRBD2 matches at 9 bases. CDR1 is PRHDT, CDR2 FYEKMQ, per germline (reference sequence). V lost 5 bases, J lost 7 bases, and 9 bases stayed unmatched. This CDR3 has 14 residues. The CDR3 DNA is TGTGCCAGCAGCCCGGGCGGGAGGGCGCAGGAGCAGTACTTC. Translation: CASSPGGRAQEQYF.

This clonotype occurred many times. The CDR3 nucleotides are TGTGCCAGCAGCTTCGACTTGTACGAGCAGTACTTC. Its protein product is CASSFDLYEQYF. V usage is TRBV11-2 and J usage is TRBJ2-7; D gene unclear. The CDR3 totals 12 residues. V gave up 3 bases and J gave up 4 bases, with 7 bases separating them. The V gene's germline CDR1 is SGHAT and CDR2 FQNNGV.

The V call is TRBV2, the J call TRBJ1-6; D is unresolved. Trimming took 3 bases from V and 0 from J, leaving 18 bases between them. The CDR3 length is 19 residues. The germline V gene has CDR1 SNHLY and CDR2 FYNNEI. The CDR3: CASSEGKGLNFSYNSPLHF. CDR3 sequence (DNA): TGTGCCAGCAGTGAGGGAAAGGGTCTAAACTTCTCCTATAATTCACCCCTCCACTTT.

The chain is built from TRBV20-1 and TRBJ1-1, with TRBD1 as a possible D gene (6 bases). Trimming removed 2 bases at V and 5 bases at J, with 15 bases between. Germline lookup yields CDR1 DFQATT and CDR2 SNEGSKA (reference sequence). The CDR3 sequence is 14 residues long. This chain's CDR3 is CSARTGGGRTEAFF. The CDR3 DNA follows: TGCAGTGCTAGAACCGGGGGCGGGAGGACTGAAGCTTTCTTT.

This clonotype has more than one count but fewer than ten. The chain has TRBV30 and TRBJ1-4; maybe TRBD1 (5 bases). Germline V CDR1 and CDR2: GTSNPN, SVGIG (reference sequence). There are 12 residues in the CDR3. Trimming removed 4 bases from V and 8 bases from J, with 11 bases in between. The CDR3 sequence is CAWTREDEKLFF. The CDR3 DNA sequence: TGTGCCTGGACCAGGGAGGACGAAAAACTGTTTTTT.

The table lists this clonotype with many counts. V and J are TRBV18 and TRBJ1-1, with D perhaps TRBD1 (5 bases). This CDR3 contains 14 residues. Germline-derived CDR1 and CDR2 are KGHSH and LQKENI. Trimming removed 6 bases at V and 1 base at J, with 12 bases between. CDR3 region: CASSDSYPNTEAFF. In DNA form, the CDR3 reads TGTGCCAGCTCCGACAGTTACCCGAACACTGAAGCTTTCTTT.